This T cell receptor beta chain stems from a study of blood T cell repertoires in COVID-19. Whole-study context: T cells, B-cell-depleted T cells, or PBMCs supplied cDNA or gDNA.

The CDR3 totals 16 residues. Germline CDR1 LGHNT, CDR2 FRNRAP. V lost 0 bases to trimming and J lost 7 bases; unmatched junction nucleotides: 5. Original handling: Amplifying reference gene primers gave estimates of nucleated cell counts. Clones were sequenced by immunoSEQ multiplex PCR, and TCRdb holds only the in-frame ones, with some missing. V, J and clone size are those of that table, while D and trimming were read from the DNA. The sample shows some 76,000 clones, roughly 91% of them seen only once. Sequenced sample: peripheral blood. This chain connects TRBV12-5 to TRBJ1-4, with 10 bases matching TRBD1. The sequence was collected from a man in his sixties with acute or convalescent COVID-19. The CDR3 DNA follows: TGTGCTAGTGGTTTGGTATTAGGGACAGGGGTTGAAAAACTGTTTTTT. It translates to CASGLVLGTGVEKLFF. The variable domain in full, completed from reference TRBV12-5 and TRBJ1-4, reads DARVTQTPRHKVTEMGQEVTMRCQPILGHNTVFWYRQTMMQGLELLAYFRNRAPLDDSGMPKDRFSAEMPDATLATLKIQPSEPRDSAVYFCASGLVLGTGVEKLFFGSGTQLSVL.